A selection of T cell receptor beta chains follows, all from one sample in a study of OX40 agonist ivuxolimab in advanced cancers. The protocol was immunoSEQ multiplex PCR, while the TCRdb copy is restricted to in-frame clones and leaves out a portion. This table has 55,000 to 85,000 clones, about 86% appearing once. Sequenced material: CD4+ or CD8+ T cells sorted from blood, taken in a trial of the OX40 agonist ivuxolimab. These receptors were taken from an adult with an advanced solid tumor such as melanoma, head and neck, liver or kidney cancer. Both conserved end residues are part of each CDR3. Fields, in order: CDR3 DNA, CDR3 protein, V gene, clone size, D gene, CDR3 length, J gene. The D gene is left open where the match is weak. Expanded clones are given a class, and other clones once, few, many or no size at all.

TGCGCCAGCAGCCAACCCCTCGCAGCTAGCAATCAGCCCCAGCATTTT	CASSQPLAASNQPQHF	TRBV4-1	.	.	16	TRBJ1-5
TGTGCCAGCAGCCCCAGGACAGGGGTTAGCTCCTACAATGAGCAGTTCTTC	CASSPRTGVSSYNEQFF	TRBV7-9	.	TRBD1	17	TRBJ2-1
TGTGCCAGCAGCGGGACTAGCGGGGGGAATAATGAGCAGTTCTTC	CASSGTSGGNNEQFF	TRBV7-2	.	TRBD2	15	TRBJ2-1
TGTGCCAGCAGAAAACAGGGTTGGGAGACCCAGTACTTC	CASRKQGWETQYF	TRBV6-1	.	.	13	TRBJ2-5
TGTGCCAGCAGCCATGGACAGGGCGTGCCTAACAATGAGCAGTTCTTC	CASSHGQGVPNNEQFF	TRBV7-9	.	TRBD1	16	TRBJ2-1
TGTGCCAGCAGCCCAACCCCCCCGGGAGGCAGCTCCTACAATGAGCAGTTCTTC	CASSPTPPGGSSYNEQFF	TRBV5-5	.	TRBD2	18	TRBJ2-1
TGTGCCAGCAGGGCCTATGTGACCGCCACCTACGAGCAGTACTTC	CASRAYVTATYEQYF	TRBV6-5	.	.	15	TRBJ2-7
TGTGCCAGCAGTGAAGAGCTTCTGGATGAGCAGTTCTTC	CASSEELLDEQFF	TRBV6-4	.	.	13	TRBJ2-1
TGTGCCAGCAGCTATAAAACAGGGATCTCTGGAAACACCATATATTTT	CASSYKTGISGNTIYF	TRBV7-2	.	.	16	TRBJ1-3
TGTGCCAGCAGTTACGGTACCATTAACAATGAGCAGTTCTTC	CASSYGTINNEQFF	TRBV6-5	.	.	14	TRBJ2-1
TGTGCCAGCAGTGGCTTAGCGGGTAGACCCTACAATGAGCAGTTCTTC	CASSGLAGRPYNEQFF	TRBV25-1	.	TRBD2	16	TRBJ2-1
TGTGCCTGGAGCCCGGGCCCCTCGAGCTACACCTTC	CAWSPGPSSYTF	TRBV30	once	.	12	TRBJ1-2
TGTGCCAGCAGTTACTCGTTTAGCTCTGGGGCCAACGTCCTGACTTTC	CASSYSFSSGANVLTF	TRBV6-6	few	.	16	TRBJ2-6
TGTGCCACCAGCAGGGCAACAGGGAACAATCAGCCCCAGCATTTT	CATSRATGNNQPQHF	TRBV15	.	.	15	TRBJ1-5
TGTGCCAGCAGCTTATCCCCAACCTACGAGCAGTACTTC	CASSLSPTYEQYF	TRBV7-9	.	.	13	TRBJ2-7
TGCGCCAGCAGCCTCTATCGGACTAGCGGGACAGATACGCAGTATTTT	CASSLYRTSGTDTQYF	TRBV4-3	once	TRBD2	16	TRBJ2-3
TGCGCCAGCAGCTTGGGGGGACAGGGGAAAATTCCCCTCCACTTT	CASSLGGQGKIPLHF	TRBV5-1	.	TRBD1	15	TRBJ1-6
TGTGCCAGCAGCGGGCAGGGGGTAGGTGAGCAGTACTTC	CASSGQGVGEQYF	TRBV7-8	.	TRBD1	13	TRBJ2-7
TGTGCCAGCAGCGGTAGCGCCTTCTCCTACAATGAGCAGTTCTTC	CASSGSAFSYNEQFF	TRBV9	.	.	15	TRBJ2-1
TGCGCCAGCAGCTTGGCTTCCGGGAGCTACGAGCAGTACTTC	CASSLASGSYEQYF	TRBV5-1	once	.	14	TRBJ2-7
TGTGCCAGCTCACTGGAGGCCGGCAATCAGCCCCAGCATTTT	CASSLEAGNQPQHF	TRBV18	.	.	14	TRBJ1-5
TGCAGCGTTGGCGACAGGGGGCGACTCTCTGGGGCCAACGTCCTGACTTTC	CSVGDRGRLSGANVLTF	TRBV29-1	.	TRBD1	17	TRBJ2-6
TGCGCCAGCAGCCCCCCGGGACTAGGTGGCTACACCTTC	CASSPPGLGGYTF	TRBV5-1	.	.	13	TRBJ1-2
TGTGCCAGCAGCGATGGACGGAGCTATGGCTACACCTTC	CASSDGRSYGYTF	TRBV5-6	.	.	13	TRBJ1-2
TGTGCCAGCAGCTTAGGGGTCGCGGGAGGGCCAGTTTACGAGCAGTACTTC	CASSLGVAGGPVYEQYF	TRBV7-6	few	TRBD2	17	TRBJ2-7
TGTGCCACCCTGGGGGTCAATGAGCAGTTCTTC	CATLGVNEQFF	TRBV28	.	.	11	TRBJ2-1
TGTGCCACCGACAGGGGAACGGGTAGGAGTGAGCAGTTCTTC	CATDRGTGRSEQFF	TRBV18	.	TRBD1	14	TRBJ2-1
TGTGCCAGCAGTTTAAGTAGCGGGAGGAACGAGCAGTACTTC	CASSLSSGRNEQYF	TRBV28	.	TRBD2	14	TRBJ2-7